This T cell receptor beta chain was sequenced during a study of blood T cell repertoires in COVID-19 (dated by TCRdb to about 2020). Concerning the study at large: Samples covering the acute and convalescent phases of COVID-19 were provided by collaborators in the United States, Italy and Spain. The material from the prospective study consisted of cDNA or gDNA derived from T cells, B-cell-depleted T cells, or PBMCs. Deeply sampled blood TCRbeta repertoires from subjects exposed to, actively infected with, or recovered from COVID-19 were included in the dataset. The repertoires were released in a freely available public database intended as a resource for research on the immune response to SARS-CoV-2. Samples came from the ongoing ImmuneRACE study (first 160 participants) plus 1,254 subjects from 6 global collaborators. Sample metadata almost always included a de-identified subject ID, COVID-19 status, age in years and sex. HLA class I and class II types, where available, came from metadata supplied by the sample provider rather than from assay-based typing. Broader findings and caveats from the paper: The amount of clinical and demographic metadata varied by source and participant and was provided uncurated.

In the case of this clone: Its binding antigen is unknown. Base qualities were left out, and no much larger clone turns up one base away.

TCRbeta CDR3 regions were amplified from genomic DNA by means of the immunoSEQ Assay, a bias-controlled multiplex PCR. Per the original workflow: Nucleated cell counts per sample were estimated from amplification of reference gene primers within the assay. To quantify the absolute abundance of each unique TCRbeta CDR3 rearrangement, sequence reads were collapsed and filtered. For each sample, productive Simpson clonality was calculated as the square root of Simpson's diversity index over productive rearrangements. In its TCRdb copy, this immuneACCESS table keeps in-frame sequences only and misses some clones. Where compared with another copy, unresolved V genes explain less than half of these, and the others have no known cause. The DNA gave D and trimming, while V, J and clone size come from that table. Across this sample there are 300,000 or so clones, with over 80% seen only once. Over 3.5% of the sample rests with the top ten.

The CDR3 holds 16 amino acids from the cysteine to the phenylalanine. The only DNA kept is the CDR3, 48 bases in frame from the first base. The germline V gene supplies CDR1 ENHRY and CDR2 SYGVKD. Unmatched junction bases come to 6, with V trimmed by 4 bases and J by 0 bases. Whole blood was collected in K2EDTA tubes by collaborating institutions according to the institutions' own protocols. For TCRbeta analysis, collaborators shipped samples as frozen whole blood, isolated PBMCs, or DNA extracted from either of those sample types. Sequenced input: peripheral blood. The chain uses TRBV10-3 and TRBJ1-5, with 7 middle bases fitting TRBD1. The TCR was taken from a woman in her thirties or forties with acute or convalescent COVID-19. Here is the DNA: TGTGCCATCAGTGCGGGACAGACCTATAGCAATCAGCCCCAGCATTTT. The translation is CAISAGQTYSNQPQHF.